Shown below are 12 T cell receptor beta chains from a single sample sequenced in a study of shared clonotypes between healthy human individuals. Sequencing used immunoSEQ multiplex PCR; TCRdb keeps in-frame clones, though not all of them. Among about 480,000 clones listed, over 60% were seen once. The sequenced material came from PBMCs. Receptors were obtained from a woman aged 40 to 50 in good health. Some clones in this sample may be carry-over from other donors' samples.

J is TRBJ1-1 and V is TRBV12-5, with D hard to call. In germline, CDR1 is LGHNT, CDR2 FRNRAP. V was pared by 0 bases and J by 5 bases, with 16 bases between. CDR3 length: 16 amino acids. CDR3 loop: CASGLVSLPGRTEAFF. DNA for the CDR3: TGTGCTAGTGGTTTGGTATCCCTCCCCGGGAGGACTGAAGCTTTCTTT.

Here the CDR3 reads CASSLQGRYTEAFF. The CDR3 bases are TGTGCCAGTAGTCTACAGGGGAGGTACACTGAAGCTTTCTTT. The chain employs TRBV19 and TRBJ1-1, with 7 bases fitting TRBD1. Trimming cost V 5 bases and J 3 bases; bases outside gene matches: 6. There are 14 residues in the CDR3. CDR1 is LNHDA, CDR2 SQIVND, per germline (reference sequence). The full variable domain, in which reference TRBV19 and TRBJ1-1 provide the parts outside the CDR3, is DGGITQSPKYLFRKEGQNVTLSCEQNLNHDAMYWYRQDPGQGLRLIYYSQIVNDFQKGDIAEGYSVSREKKESFPLTVTSAQKNPTAFYLCASSLQGRYTEAFFGQGTRLTVV.

The chain couples TRBV19 to TRBJ1-1, with D unclear. Germline V gene lookup returns CDR1 LNHDA and CDR2 SQIVND (reference sequence). This CDR3 contains 14 residues. Trimming took off 2 bases at V and 4 bases at J, with 11 bases between the two ends. The CDR3 reads CASSITHRGTEAFF. The CDR3 region has the DNA TGTGCCAGTAGTATAACACACCGGGGCACTGAAGCTTTCTTT. Full variable domain (rest looked up from reference TRBV19 and TRBJ1-1): DGGITQSPKYLFRKEGQNVTLSCEQNLNHDAMYWYRQDPGQGLRLIYYSQIVNDFQKGDIAEGYSVSREKKESFPLTVTSAQKNPTAFYLCASSITHRGTEAFFGQGTRLTVV.

The J gene is TRBJ1-1, the V gene TRBV2, with D perhaps TRBD1 (5 bases). This CDR3 is built from 13 residues. The V gene lost 6 bases and the J gene lost 1 base, with 9 bases spanning the gap. The germline V gene has CDR1 SNHLY and CDR2 FYNNEI. The CDR3 DNA reads TGTGCCAGCAGATCGACAGCGAACACTGAAGCTTTCTTT. This translates into CASRSTANTEAFF.

The V and J genes are TRBV28 and TRBJ1-2, with D unresolved. The germline V and J ends were trimmed by 5 bases and 0 bases, with 10 bases remaining between them. The germline gives CDR1 MDHEN, CDR2 SYDVKM. CDR3 length: 14 residues. For the CDR3, the DNA is TGTGCCAGCAGTCCTTCCGGGCCTAACTATGGCTACACCTTC. The encoded protein is CASSPSGPNYGYTF.

The V and J genes are TRBV29-1 and TRBJ2-3; TRBD2 is a possible D gene (6 bases). CDR3 size: 15 residues. Deletions cut 8 bases from V and 2 bases from J, with 20 bases between. Germline V gene data show CDR1 as SQVTM and CDR2 as ANQGSEA. CDR3 amino acids: CSSDSGLKVTDTQYF. The CDR3 nucleotides read TGCAGCTCGGATAGCGGATTAAAGGTCACAGATACGCAGTATTTT.

This chain uses TRBV18 with TRBJ2-5, with a tentative D call TRBD1 (6 bases). Germline lookup yields CDR1 KGHSH and CDR2 LQKENI. The V end lost 0 bases, the J end lost 5 bases, and 13 bases lay between the germline ends. This CDR3 contains 15 residues. The CDR3 spells CASSPPSQGPETQYF. The CDR3 DNA is TGTGCCAGCTCACCACCCTCGCAGGGGCCTGAGACCCAGTACTTC.

The rearrangement uses TRBV18 and TRBJ2-5; perhaps D is TRBD1 or TRBD2 (7 bases each). CDR1 and CDR2 (germline): KGHSH, LQKENI. Deletions cut 6 bases from V and 5 bases from J, with 13 bases between. The CDR3 runs to 13 residues. CDR3: CASSRQGGETQYF. The CDR3 DNA reads as TGTGCCAGCTCCCGACAGGGAGGGGAGACCCAGTACTTC.

This clone was detected once. The chain is built from TRBV5-1 and TRBJ2-2; perhaps TRBD1 as D (6 bases). With 4 bases removed from V and 1 base from J, the gap between germline ends came to 17 bases. The CDR3 has 17 amino acids. Germline V gene sequence: CDR1 SGHRS, CDR2 YFSETQ. CDR3 sequence reads: CASSLYTPGQNTGELFF. The CDR3 region has the DNA TGCGCCAGCAGCCTTTATACACCGGGACAGAACACCGGGGAGCTGTTTTTT.

This clone was detected a few times. J is TRBJ2-1 and V is TRBV18; 7 bases are a match to TRBD2. The V segment lost 5 bases and the J segment 2 bases; nucleotides outside the gene matches: 9. Germline V gene lookup returns CDR1 KGHSH and CDR2 LQKENI. This CDR3 has 16 residues. As DNA, the CDR3 is TGTGCCAGCTCAGGGGGACGTGCGGGAGCCTACAATGAGCAGTTCTTC. Its protein is CASSGGRAGAYNEQFF. Complete variable domain (other parts from reference TRBV18 and TRBJ2-1): NAGVMQNPRHLVRRRGQEARLRCSPMKGHSHVYWYRQLPEEGLKFMVYLQKENIIDESGMPKERFSAEFPKEGPSILRIQQVVRGDSAAYFCASSGGRAGAYNEQFFGPGTRLTVL.

The genes are TRBV28 and TRBJ2-3; no reliable D call. CDR3 size: 12 residues. Trimming cost V 5 bases and J 2 bases, with 5 bases left between them. CDR1 is MDHEN, CDR2 SYDVKM, per germline. The CDR3 nucleotides read TGTGCCAGCAGTCACAACACAGATACGCAGTATTTT. Translation: CASSHNTDTQYF.

The chain joins TRBV5-4 to TRBJ2-7, with D maybe TRBD1 (6 bases). The germline V and J ends were trimmed by 3 bases and 2 bases, with 15 bases remaining between them. This CDR3 has 15 amino acids. Germline lookup yields CDR1 SGHNT and CDR2 YYREEE (reference sequence). The CDR3 DNA reads as TGTGCCAGCAGCTCCCGGACAGCACACACCTACGAGCAGTACTTC. It is translated as CASSSRTAHTYEQYF.